The source of this T cell receptor (beta chain) is a study of blood T cell repertoires in COVID-19. With V trimmed by 2 bases and J by 11 bases, 7 bases remained unmatched. There are 14 residues in the CDR3. Germline assignment: CDR1 SGHKS and CDR2 YYEKEE (reference sequence). The protocol was immunoSEQ multiplex PCR, while the TCRdb copy is restricted to in-frame clones and leaves out a portion. The sample holds approximately 200,000 clones, about 87% seen once. Sequencing used peripheral blood. The clonotype comes from a man between 65 and 85 years old with acute or convalescent COVID-19. This sequence joins TRBV5-5 and TRBJ2-7, with 13 bases identical to TRBD2. The CDR3 reads CASSLGLAGVEKYF. The DNA of the CDR3 is TGTGCCAGCAGCTTAGGACTAGCGGGAGTGGAGAAGTACTTC.